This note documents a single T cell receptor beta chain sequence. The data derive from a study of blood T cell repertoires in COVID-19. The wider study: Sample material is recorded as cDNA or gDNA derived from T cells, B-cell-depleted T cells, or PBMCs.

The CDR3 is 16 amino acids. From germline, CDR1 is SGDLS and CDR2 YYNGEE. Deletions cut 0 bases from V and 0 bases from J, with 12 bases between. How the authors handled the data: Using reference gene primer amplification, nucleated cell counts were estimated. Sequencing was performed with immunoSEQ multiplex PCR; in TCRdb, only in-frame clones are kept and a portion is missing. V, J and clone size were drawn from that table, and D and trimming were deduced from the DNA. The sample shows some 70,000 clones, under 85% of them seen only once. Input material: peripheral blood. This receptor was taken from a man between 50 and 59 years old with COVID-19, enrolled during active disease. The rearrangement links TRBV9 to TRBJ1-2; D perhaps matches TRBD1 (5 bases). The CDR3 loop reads CASSVEKTEANYGYTF. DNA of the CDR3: TGTGCCAGCAGCGTAGAAAAGACAGAAGCTAACTATGGCTACACCTTC.